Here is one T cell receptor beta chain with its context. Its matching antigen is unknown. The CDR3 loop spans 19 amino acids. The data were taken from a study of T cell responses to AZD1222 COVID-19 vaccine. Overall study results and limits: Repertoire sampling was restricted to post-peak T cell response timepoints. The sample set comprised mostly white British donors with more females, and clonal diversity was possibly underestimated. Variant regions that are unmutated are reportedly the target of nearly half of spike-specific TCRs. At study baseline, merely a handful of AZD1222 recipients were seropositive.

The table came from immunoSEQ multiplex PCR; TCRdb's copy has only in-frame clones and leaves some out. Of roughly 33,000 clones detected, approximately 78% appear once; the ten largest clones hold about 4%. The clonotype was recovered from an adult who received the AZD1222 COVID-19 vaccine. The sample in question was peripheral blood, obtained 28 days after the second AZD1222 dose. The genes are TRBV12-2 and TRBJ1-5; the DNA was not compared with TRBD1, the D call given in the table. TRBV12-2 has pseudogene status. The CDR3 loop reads CASRLDCVKGQRGNLAQHF. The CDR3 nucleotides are TGTGCAAGTCGCTTAGATTGCGTAAAAGGGCAGAGGGGGAACCTAGCCCAGCATTTT.